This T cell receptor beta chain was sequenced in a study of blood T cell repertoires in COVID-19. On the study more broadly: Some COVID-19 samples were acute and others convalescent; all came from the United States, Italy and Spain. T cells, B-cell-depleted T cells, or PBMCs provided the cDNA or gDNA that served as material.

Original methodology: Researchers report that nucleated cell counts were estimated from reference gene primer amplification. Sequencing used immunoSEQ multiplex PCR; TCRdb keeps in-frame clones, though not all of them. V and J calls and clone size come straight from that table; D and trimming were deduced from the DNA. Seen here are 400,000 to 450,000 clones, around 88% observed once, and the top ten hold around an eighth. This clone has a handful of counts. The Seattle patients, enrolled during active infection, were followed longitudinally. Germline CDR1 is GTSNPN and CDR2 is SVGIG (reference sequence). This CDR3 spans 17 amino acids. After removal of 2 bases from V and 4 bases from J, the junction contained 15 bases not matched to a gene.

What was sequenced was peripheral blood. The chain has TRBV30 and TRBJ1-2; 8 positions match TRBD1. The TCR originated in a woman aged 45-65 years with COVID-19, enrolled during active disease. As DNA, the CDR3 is TGTGCCTGGAGTCAGAAACGCGGACAGGGAGGTTTCTATGGCTACACCTTC. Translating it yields CAWSQKRGQGGFYGYTF.